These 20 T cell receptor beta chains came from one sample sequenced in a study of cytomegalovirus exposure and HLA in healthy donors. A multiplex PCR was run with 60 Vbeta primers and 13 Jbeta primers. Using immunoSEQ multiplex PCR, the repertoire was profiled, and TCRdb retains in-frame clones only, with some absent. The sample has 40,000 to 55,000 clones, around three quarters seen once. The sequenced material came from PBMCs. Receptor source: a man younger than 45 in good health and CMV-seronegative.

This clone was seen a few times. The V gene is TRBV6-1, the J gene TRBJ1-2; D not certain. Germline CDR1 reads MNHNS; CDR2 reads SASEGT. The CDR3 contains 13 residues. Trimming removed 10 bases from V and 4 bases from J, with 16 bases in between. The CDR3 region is CATTTQRLYGYTF. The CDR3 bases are TGTGCCACCACCACTCAGAGACTCTATGGCTACACCTTC.

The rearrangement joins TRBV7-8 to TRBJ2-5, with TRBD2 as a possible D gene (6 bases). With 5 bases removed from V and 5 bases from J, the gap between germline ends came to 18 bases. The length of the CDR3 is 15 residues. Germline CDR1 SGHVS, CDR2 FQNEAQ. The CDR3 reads CASSLYLAEWETQYF. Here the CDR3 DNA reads TGTGCCAGCAGCCTCTATTTAGCGGAATGGGAGACCCAGTACTTC.

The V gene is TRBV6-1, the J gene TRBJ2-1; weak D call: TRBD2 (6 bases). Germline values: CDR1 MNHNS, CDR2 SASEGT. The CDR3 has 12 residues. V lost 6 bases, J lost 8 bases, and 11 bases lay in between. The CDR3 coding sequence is TGTGCCAGCAGACGGCGGGACTATGAGCAGTTCTTC. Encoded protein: CASRRRDYEQFF.

The CDR3: CASSLGLASGTGELFF. The CDR3 region has the DNA TGTGCCAGCAGCTTGGGGCTAGCCTCAGGAACCGGGGAGCTGTTTTTT. The V and J genes are TRBV5-6 and TRBJ2-2; TRBD2 might be the D (5 bases). CDR3 size: 16 residues. V lost 0 bases, J lost 5 bases, and 14 bases lay in between. Germline assignment: CDR1 SGHDT and CDR2 YYEEEE. Full variable domain (outside the CDR3, taken from reference TRBV5-6 and TRBJ2-2): DAGVTQSPTHLIKTRGQQVTLRCSPKSGHDTVSWYQQALGQGPQFIFQYYEEEERQRGNFPDRFSGHQFPNYSSELNVNALLLGDSALYLCASSLGLASGTGELFFGEGSRLTVL.

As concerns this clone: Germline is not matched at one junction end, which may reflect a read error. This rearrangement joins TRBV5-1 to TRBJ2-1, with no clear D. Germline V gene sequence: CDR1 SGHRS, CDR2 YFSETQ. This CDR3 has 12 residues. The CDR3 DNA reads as TGCGCCAGCAGCGATCCTAGTTATGAGAAGTTCTTC. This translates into CASSDPSYEKFF.

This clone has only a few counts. CDR3 bases: TGTGCCAGCAGTGAATACCGGTCCACCACAGGGAATGAGCAGTTCTTC. It is translated as CASSEYRSTTGNEQFF. The gene calls are TRBV25-1 and TRBJ2-1; possibly TRBD1 for D (6 bases). Germline V gives CDR1 MGHDK, CDR2 SYGVNS. There are 16 residues in the CDR3. The germline V and J ends were trimmed by 0 bases and 7 bases, with 16 bases remaining between them.

CDR3 in amino acids: CSVRGRRESQDEQFF. The CDR3 DNA follows: TGCAGCGTTCGGGGGAGGCGGGAGTCCCAAGATGAGCAGTTCTTC. J is TRBJ2-1 and V is TRBV29-1, with 7 bases fitting TRBD2. V dropped 5 bases and J dropped 8; count of bases not matched to a gene: 15. CDR3 size: 15 residues. The germline V gene has CDR1 SQVTM and CDR2 ANQGSEA.

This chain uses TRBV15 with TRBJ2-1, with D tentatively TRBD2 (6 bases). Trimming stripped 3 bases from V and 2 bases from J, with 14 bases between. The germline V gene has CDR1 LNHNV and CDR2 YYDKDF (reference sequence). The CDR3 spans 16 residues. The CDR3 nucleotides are TGTGCCACCAGCAGCGGTAGCGGATCTACCTACAATGAGCAGTTCTTC. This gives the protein CATSSGSGSTYNEQFF.

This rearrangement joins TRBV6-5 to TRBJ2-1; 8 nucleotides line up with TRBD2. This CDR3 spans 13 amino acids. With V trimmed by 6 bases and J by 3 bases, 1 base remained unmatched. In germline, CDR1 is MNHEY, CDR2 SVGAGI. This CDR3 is CASRGTSYNEQFF. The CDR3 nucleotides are TGTGCCAGCAGGGGGACTAGCTACAATGAGCAGTTCTTC.

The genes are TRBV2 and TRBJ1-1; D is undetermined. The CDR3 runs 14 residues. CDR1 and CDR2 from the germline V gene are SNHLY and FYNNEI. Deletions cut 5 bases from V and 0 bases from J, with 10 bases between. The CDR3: CASSSEGMNTEAFF. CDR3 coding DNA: TGTGCCAGCAGTTCCGAGGGAATGAACACTGAAGCTTTCTTT.

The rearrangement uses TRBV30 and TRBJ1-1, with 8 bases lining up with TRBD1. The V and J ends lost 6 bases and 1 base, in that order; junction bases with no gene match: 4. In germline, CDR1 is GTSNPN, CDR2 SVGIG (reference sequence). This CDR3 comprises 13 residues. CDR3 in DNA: TGTGCCTGCACAGGGGGAGAGAACACTGAAGCTTTCTTT. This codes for CACTGGENTEAFF. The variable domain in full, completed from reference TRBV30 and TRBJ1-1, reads SQTIHQWPATLVQPVGSPLSLECTVEGTSNPNLYWYRQAAGRGLQLLFYSVGIGQISSEVPQNLSASRPQDRQFILSSKKLLLSDSGFYLCACTGGENTEAFFGQGTRLTVV.

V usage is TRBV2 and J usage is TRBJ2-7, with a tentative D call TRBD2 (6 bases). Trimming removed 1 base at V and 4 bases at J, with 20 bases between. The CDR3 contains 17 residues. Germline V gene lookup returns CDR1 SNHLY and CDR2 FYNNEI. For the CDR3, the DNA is TGTGCCAGCAGTGAAGACCGGGACTTAAGTAGTCCGTACGAGCAGTACTTC. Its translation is CASSEDRDLSSPYEQYF.

The CDR3 DNA reads as TGTGCCATCAGTGACGAGGGACAGGGAAGGTATGGCTACACCTTC. Its protein product is CAISDEGQGRYGYTF. V is TRBV10-3 and J is TRBJ1-2; 9 bases match TRBD1. This CDR3 comprises 15 residues. Germline V gene data show CDR1 as ENHRY and CDR2 as SYGVKD. Trimming at V came to 3 bases and at J to 5 bases, leaving 7 bases not matched to a gene.

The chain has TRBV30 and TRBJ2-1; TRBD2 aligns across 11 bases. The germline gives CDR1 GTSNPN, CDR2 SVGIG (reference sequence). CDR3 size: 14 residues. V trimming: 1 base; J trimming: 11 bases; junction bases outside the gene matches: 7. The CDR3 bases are TGTGCCTGGAGTGACCCTAGCGGGAGGACAAAGCAGTTCTTC. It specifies CAWSDPSGRTKQFF.

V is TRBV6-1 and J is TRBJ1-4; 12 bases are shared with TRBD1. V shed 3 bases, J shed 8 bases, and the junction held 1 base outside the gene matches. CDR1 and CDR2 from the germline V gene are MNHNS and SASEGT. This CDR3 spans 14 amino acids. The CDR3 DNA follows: TGTGCCAGCAGTGAGGGACAGGGGGCCGAAAAACTGTTTTTT. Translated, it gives CASSEGQGAEKLFF.

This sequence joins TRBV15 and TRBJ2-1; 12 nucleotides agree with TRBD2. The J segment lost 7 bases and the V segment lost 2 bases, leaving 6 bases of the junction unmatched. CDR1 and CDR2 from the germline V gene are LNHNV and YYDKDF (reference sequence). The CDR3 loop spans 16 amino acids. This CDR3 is CATSRKTSGRRNEQFF. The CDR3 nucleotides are TGTGCCACCAGCAGAAAAACTAGCGGGAGGAGGAATGAGCAGTTCTTC.

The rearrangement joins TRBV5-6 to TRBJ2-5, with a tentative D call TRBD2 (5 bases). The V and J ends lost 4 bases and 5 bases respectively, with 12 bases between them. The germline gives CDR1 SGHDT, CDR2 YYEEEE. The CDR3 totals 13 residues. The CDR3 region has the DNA TGTGCCAGCAGCGTCGGACTGTCGGAGACCCAGTACTTC. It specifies CASSVGLSETQYF.

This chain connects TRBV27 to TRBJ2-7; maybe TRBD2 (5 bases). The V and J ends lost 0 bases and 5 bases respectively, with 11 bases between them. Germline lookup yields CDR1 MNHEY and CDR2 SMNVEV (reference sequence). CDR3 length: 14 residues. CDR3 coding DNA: TGTGCCAGCAGTTTATCCCCGGGATTTAACGAGCAGTACTTC. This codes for CASSLSPGFNEQYF.

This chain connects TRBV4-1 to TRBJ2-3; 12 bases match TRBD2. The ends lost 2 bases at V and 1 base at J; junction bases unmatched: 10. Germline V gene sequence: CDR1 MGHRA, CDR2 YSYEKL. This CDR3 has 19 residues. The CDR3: CASSQPLAGGPWGTDTQYF. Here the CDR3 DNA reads TGCGCCAGCAGCCAACCTCTAGCGGGAGGGCCGTGGGGCACAGATACGCAGTATTTT.

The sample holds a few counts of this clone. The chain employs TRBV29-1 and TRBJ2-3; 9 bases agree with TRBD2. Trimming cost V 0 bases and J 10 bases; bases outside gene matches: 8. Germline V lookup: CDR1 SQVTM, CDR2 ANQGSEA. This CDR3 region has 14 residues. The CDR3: CSVEDRAGGSPQYF. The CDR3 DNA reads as TGCAGCGTTGAAGATAGGGCGGGGGGGAGCCCGCAGTATTTT.